The clone carrying this TCR beta chain has a handful of counts. Its antigen is still unknown. Trimming left V 3 bases short and J 3 bases short, with 15 bases between. This CDR3 region has 15 residues. CDR1 is SGHNT, CDR2 YYREEE, per germline (reference sequence). One entry per CDR3 protein, called by TCRdb with MiXCR from the reads. The table has around 130,000 distinct CDR3 sequences, roughly 9% seen once; the top ten hold around 9.1%. The data originate from a study of T cell repertoires in cytomegalovirus infection. Study at large: CMV infection plus the matching HLA type was flagged by public TCR beta signatures.

Study observations and caveats: CMV-specific TCR beta clonotypes restricted by HLA-C were the ones dominating the ex vivo response. Carriers of CMV and the relevant HLA type were discriminated by public TCR beta frequency.

The sequenced material came from PBMCs. The V gene is TRBV5-4, the J gene TRBJ1-2; possibly TRBD1 for D (5 bases). The receptor comes from a human donor in good health (CMV status not recorded). Some clones in this sample may be carry-over from other donors' samples. This CDR3 reads CASSYWEGRDYGYTF. The CDR3 DNA reads TGTGCCAGCAGCTACTGGGAGGGGCGAGACTATGGCTACACCTTC.